This record looks at one TCR beta chain sequence and its context. Antigen: not known. The authors ran a second PCR of 7 to 11 cycles using a sample-barcoded 5' primer and a J-beta primer mix. Each cDNA molecule carried a tag from a template-switch adaptor that contained 12 random nucleotides. TCRdb re-called the 5' RACE reads with MiXCR, one entry per CDR3 protein. The sample records hundreds of thousands of distinct CDR3 sequences, about 52% being singletons. The data stem from a study of blood T cells in healthy people across ages. Study outcomes and limitations: Per-million-T-cell TCR beta diversity fell roughly linearly with age.

CDR1 and CDR2 from the germline V gene are DFQATT and SNEGSKA (reference sequence). V dropped 6 bases and J dropped 2 bases, with 18 bases sitting between them. This CDR3 region has 15 residues. The chain carries TRBV20-1 and TRBJ2-3; perhaps TRBD2 as D (7 bases). The material sequenced was blood. The TCR sequence derives from a man aged 55 to 70 in good health. CDR3 amino acids: CSAPRAAGHTDTQYF. CDR3 bases: TGCAGTGCCCCCCGGGCAGCGGGACACACAGATACGCAGTATTTT.